This record covers a single T cell receptor (beta chain). This sample was included in a study of T cell changes during pregnancy in multiple sclerosis. From germline, CDR1 is SNHLY and CDR2 FYNNEI. After removal of 7 bases from V and 7 bases from J, the junction contained 14 bases not matched to a gene. The CDR3 spans 15 residues. The protocol was immunoSEQ multiplex PCR, while the TCRdb copy is restricted to in-frame clones and leaves out a portion. The sample includes 70,000 or so clones, 80% to 95% of them seen just once. The sequencing used CD4+ T cells from peripheral blood mononuclear cells, collected after pregnancy. The J gene is TRBJ2-5, the V gene TRBV2; TRBD2 aligns across 8 bases. The TCR comes from a female donor with multiple sclerosis, enrolled in a pregnancy study. DNA of the CDR3: TGTGCCAGCAAAGAGACTAGCGATTGGACTGGGACCCAGTACTTC. It is translated as CASKETSDWTGTQYF.